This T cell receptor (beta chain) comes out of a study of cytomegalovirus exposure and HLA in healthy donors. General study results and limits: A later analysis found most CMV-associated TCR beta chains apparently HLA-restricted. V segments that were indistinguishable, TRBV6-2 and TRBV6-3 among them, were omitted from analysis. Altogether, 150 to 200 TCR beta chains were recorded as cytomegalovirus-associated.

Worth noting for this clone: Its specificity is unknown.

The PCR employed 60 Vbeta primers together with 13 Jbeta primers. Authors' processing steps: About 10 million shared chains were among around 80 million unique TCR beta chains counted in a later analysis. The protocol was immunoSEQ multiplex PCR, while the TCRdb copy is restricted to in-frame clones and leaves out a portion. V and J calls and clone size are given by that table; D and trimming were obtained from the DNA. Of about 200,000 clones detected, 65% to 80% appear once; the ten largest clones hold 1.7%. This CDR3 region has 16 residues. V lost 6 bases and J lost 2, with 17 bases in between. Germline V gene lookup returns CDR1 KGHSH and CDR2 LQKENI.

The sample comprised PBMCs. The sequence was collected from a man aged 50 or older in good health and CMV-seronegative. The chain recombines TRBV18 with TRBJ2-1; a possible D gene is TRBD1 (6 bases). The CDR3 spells CASSPPGTPAYNEQFF. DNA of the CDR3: TGTGCCAGCTCCCCCCCCGGGACACCGGCCTACAATGAGCAGTTCTTC.